One and the same sample provided the 10 T cell receptor beta chains below, sequenced in a study of CD8+ T cells in alopecia areata. Cell sorting was performed on pooled cutaneous lymph node cells with CD4, CD8alpha, NKG2D, NKG2ACE and other markers. Investigators isolated RNA and reverse transcribed it into cDNA to act as the sequencing template. Data came from immunoSEQ multiplex PCR; TCRdb stores just in-frame clones and leaves some out. The data show around 290,000 clones, with none appearing a single time. The sample comprised CD4+ T cells sorted from a lymph node. Source of these receptors: a C3H/HeJ mouse with alopecia areata. Mouse strain MHC haplotype: H2-k.

This clone was counted a few times. Mouse gene names apply. The read ends 4 residues shy of where the CDR3 ends; the end is completed using the germline J gene. The same CDR3 arises from other DNA sequences in this sample as well. J is TRBJ2-7 and V is TRBV1, with TRBD2 matching 12 bases. Germline V gene lookup returns CDR1 NSQYPW and CDR2 LRSPGD (reference sequence). The CDR3 runs to 15 residues. CDR3 residues: CTCSADGDWGDEQYF. The part of the CDR3 DNA that was read is TGCACCTGCAGTGCAGATGGGGACTGGGGGGAT.

Turning to this clone: Genes and germline come from the mouse. The CDR3 end lies 4 residues beyond the end of the read and is filled in from the germline J gene. The V and J genes are TRBV5 and TRBJ2-2, with 9 bases aligning to TRBD2. With V trimmed by 1 base and J by 0 bases, 6 bases remained unmatched. Germline V lookup: CDR1 LGHNA, CDR2 YNLKQL (reference sequence). This CDR3 spans 18 amino acids. CDR3 DNA, as far as it was read: TGTGCCAGCAGCCAAGGTCCTGACTGGGGGACAAACACCGGG. Its translation: CASSQGPDWGTNTG. The entire CDR3 reads CASSQGPDWGTNTGQLYF.

Points on this clone: The gene names given are mouse names. The read is 4 residues too short to cover the CDR3 end, so that end is filled in from the germline J gene. Other DNA sequences of this sample code for an identical CDR3. The chain is built from TRBV13-3 and TRBJ2-7, with 10 bases aligning to TRBD2. The CDR3 spans 15 residues. The V gene end was trimmed by 1 base and the J gene end by 1 base; junction bases not matched to a gene: 2. Germline V gene sequence: CDR1 NNHDY, CDR2 SYVADS. The part of the CDR3 DNA that was read is TGTGCCAGCAGTGATAGGGACTGGGGTTCCTAT. This translates into CASSDRDWGSY. The whole CDR3 region reads CASSDRDWGSYEQYF.

A word on this clone: Germline and genes: mouse. Read coverage stops 4 residues before the CDR3 terminus; the germline J gene supplies the remainder. This chain connects TRBV13-2 to TRBJ2-7; 12 bases align to TRBD2. The CDR3 is 14 amino acids. Losses at the gene ends were 5 bases for V and 0 bases for J; bases not matched to a gene: 0. Germline assignment: CDR1 NNHNN and CDR2 SYGAGS (reference sequence). Here the CDR3 reads CASGGLGGSYEQYF. CDR3 DNA (partial): TGTGCCAGCGGGGGACTGGGGGGCTCCTAT.

A few counts support this clone. Gene names denote mouse genes. With the read ending 4 residues before the CDR3 end, the germline J gene is used to fill in that end. Different DNA sequences within this sample yield the same CDR3. The chain links TRBV5 to TRBJ2-1, with 9 positions matching TRBD2. Trimming at V came to 0 bases and at J to 3 bases, leaving 0 bases not matched to a gene. This CDR3 has 15 amino acids. CDR1 is LGHNA, CDR2 YNLKQL, per germline (reference sequence). The CDR3 region is CASSQELGGYAEQFF. The CDR3 DNA, read in part, is TGTGCCAGCAGCCAAGAACTGGGGGGCTATGCT.

In the case of this clone: The germline and genes are mouse ones. From the germline J gene comes the end of the CDR3, since the read stops 4 residues before it. At the DNA level, this CDR3 is encoded by other sequences in the same sample as well. The genes are TRBV13-3 and TRBJ1-1; a possible D gene is TRBD1 (6 bases). The V gene lost 4 bases and the J gene lost 0 bases, with 10 bases spanning the gap. This CDR3 region has 14 residues. The germline V gene encodes CDR1 NNHDY and CDR2 SYVADS. CDR3 sequence: CASSLDSANTEVFF. The CDR3 DNA, read in part, is TGTGCCAGCAGTTTGGACAGTGCAAACACA.

This clone was counted between two and nine times. Gene names follow the mouse nomenclature. The observed sequence ends 4 residues before the CDR3 terminus, with the missing tail filled in from the germline J gene. J is TRBJ2-1 and V is TRBV12-1, with a weak D call TRBD1 (5 bases). Germline values: CDR1 SGHSN, CDR2 HYEKVE. The CDR3 loop spans 15 amino acids. CDR3 DNA (partial): TGTGCCAGCTCTCTCCTGCCAGGGTCGGCAGCT. This translates into CASSLLPGSAA. The CDR3 in full is CASSLLPGSAAEQFF.

For this clone: Gene names are the mouse ones. The sequenced CDR3 bases are TGTGCCAGCAGTATCTGGGACAGGGGGCAT. Amino acid sequence: CASSIWDRGH. Given in full, the CDR3 is CASSIWDRGHEQYF. The gene calls are TRBV19 and TRBJ2-7; 12 nucleotides match TRBD1. With the read ending 4 residues before the CDR3 end, the germline J gene is used to fill in that end. This CDR3 has 14 residues. Looked up from germline, CDR1 is FNHDT and CDR2 is SITEND (reference sequence).

At least ten counts were recorded for this clone. All gene names here are mouse names. The missing CDR3 end, 4 residues past where the read stops, is filled in from the germline J gene. The V call is TRBV1, the J call TRBJ2-3; 10 positions match TRBD2. The V and J ends lost 0 bases and 0 bases, in that order; junction bases with no gene match: 6. CDR1 NSQYPW and CDR2 LRSPGD come from the germline V gene (reference sequence). This CDR3 has 18 amino acids. The CDR3 protein is CTCSADWGTGVSAETLYF. CDR3 bases read: TGCACCTGCAGTGCAGATTGGGGGACTGGGGTTAGTGCAGAA.

To note about this clone: The genes are named according to mouse. CDR3 region: CASSLYTGGQLYF. The CDR3 DNA, read in part, is TGTGCCAGCAGTCTGTATACTGGGGGG. V gene TRBV24 combines with J gene TRBJ2-2; TRBD2 might be the D (6 bases). The CDR3 is cut off 4 residues early in the read; its end comes from the germline J gene. The V gene's germline CDR1 is KGHTA and CDR2 FRNEEI. This CDR3 region has 13 residues.